Each of the 32 T cell receptor beta chains below was sequenced from the same sample in a study of blood T cell repertoires in COVID-19. Measured with immunoSEQ multiplex PCR; TCRdb has only the in-frame clones, and not every one. The sample includes 200,000 to 250,000 clones, about nine tenths seen only once; the top ten take about 6%. The sequenced sample consisted of PBMCs or T cells enriched from blood (not recorded which). These receptors all come from a woman aged 30 to 39 with acute COVID-19.

The V gene is TRBV7-2, the J gene TRBJ2-2, with D perhaps TRBD2 (5 bases). This CDR3 contains 15 residues. Per the germline V gene, CDR1 is SGHTA and CDR2 is FQGNSA. V shed 5 bases and J shed 5 bases, with 15 bases lying between them. The CDR3 spells CASSPRLGGTGELFF. In DNA form, the CDR3 reads TGTGCCAGCAGCCCCCGACTGGGCGGGACCGGGGAGCTGTTTTTT. Drawing the rest from reference TRBV7-2 and TRBJ2-2, the complete variable domain is GAGVSQSPSNKVTEKGKDVELRCDPISGHTALYWYRQSLGQGLEFLIYFQGNSAPDKSGLPSDRFSAERTGGSVSTLTIQRTQQEDSAVYLCASSPRLGGTGELFFGEGSRLTVL.

The V call is TRBV7-6, the J call TRBJ1-4; D remains unclear. The ends were cut back, 5 bases at V and 0 bases at J, with 7 bases in the middle. Per germline, CDR1 SGHVS and CDR2 FNYEAQ. The CDR3 is 14 amino acids. CDR3 coding DNA: TGTGCCAGCAGCCTAGGGCCAACTAATGAAAAACTGTTTTTT. It translates to CASSLGPTNEKLFF.

Here the CDR3 reads CASSPGHSTDTQYF. The DNA of the CDR3 is TGTGCCAGCAGTCCAGGACACAGCACAGATACGCAGTATTTT. The chain couples TRBV27 to TRBJ2-3; weak D call: TRBD1 (5 bases). From germline, CDR1 is MNHEY and CDR2 SMNVEV (reference sequence). Trimming removed 5 bases from V and 0 bases from J, with 9 bases in between. This CDR3 has 14 amino acids.

V is TRBV4-1 and J is TRBJ1-4; 11 bases line up with TRBD1. Trimming cost V 0 bases and J 7 bases; bases outside gene matches: 1. The CDR3 loop spans 15 amino acids. Germline CDR1 is MGHRA and CDR2 is YSYEKL. The CDR3, as DNA: TGCGCCAGCAGCCAAGAAGGGACAGGGGGTGAAAAACTGTTTTTT. This gives the protein CASSQEGTGGEKLFF.

The chain links TRBV19 to TRBJ2-7; 11 nucleotides agree with TRBD2. Trimming removed 5 bases from V and 2 bases from J; junction bases left unmatched: 11. CDR1 is LNHDA and CDR2 is SQIVND in the germline V gene (reference sequence). The CDR3 loop spans 17 amino acids. DNA for the CDR3: TGTGCCAGTAGTTCCTCCGGGACTAGCGGAGATACCTACGAGCAGTACTTC. It translates to CASSSSGTSGDTYEQYF.

The chain couples TRBV29-1 to TRBJ2-1, with unresolved D. Trimming pared 6 bases from V and 12 bases from J, leaving 18 bases between. CDR1 and CDR2 (germline): SQVTM, ANQGSEA. The CDR3 extends over 12 amino acids. CDR3 sequence: CSVQITEQVQFF. The CDR3 DNA sequence: TGCAGCGTCCAGATAACAGAGCAGGTGCAGTTCTTC.

The chain has TRBV28 and TRBJ2-5; D possibly corresponds to TRBD2 (6 bases). V was trimmed by 6 bases and J by 3 bases, leaving 11 bases between them. From germline, CDR1 is MDHEN and CDR2 SYDVKM. The CDR3 has 13 amino acids. Here the CDR3 reads CASSPGGKETQYF. The CDR3 DNA reads as TGTGCCAGCAGCCCCGGGGGTAAAGAGACCCAGTACTTC.

The rearrangement joins TRBV6-1 to TRBJ1-5; a possible D gene is TRBD1 (5 bases). CDR1 and CDR2 (germline): MNHNS, SASEGT. This CDR3 spans 16 amino acids. V lost 3 bases to trimming and J lost 2 bases, with 14 bases between them. CDR3 nucleotide sequence: TGTGCCAGCAGTGACGCCACAGGTGTTGGCAATCAGCCCCAGCATTTT. Translation gives CASSDATGVGNQPQHF.

V is TRBV29-1 and J is TRBJ2-6, with 8 bases fitting TRBD1. Germline CDR1 is SQVTM and CDR2 is ANQGSEA. With 6 bases clipped from V and 2 bases from J, the junction kept 3 bases outside the gene matches. The CDR3 runs 14 residues. The CDR3 here is CSVADRAGANVLTF. CDR3 nucleotide sequence: TGCAGCGTCGCGGACAGGGCTGGGGCCAACGTCCTGACTTTC.

This clone was counted once. The rearrangement joins TRBV7-3 to TRBJ2-5, with 11 bases that match TRBD2. The germline V gene encodes CDR1 SGHTA and CDR2 FQGTGA. V lost 6 bases and J lost 6; bases outside the gene matches: 6. The CDR3 spans 14 residues. Here the CDR3 DNA reads TGTGCCAGCAGTTCTAGCGGGGGGTTCCAGACCCAGTACTTC. Translation gives CASSSSGGFQTQYF.

This clone was seen once. This chain connects TRBV5-6 to TRBJ2-7; D uncertain. CDR3 length: 15 amino acids. In germline, CDR1 is SGHDT, CDR2 YYEEEE. V shed 2 bases and J shed 0 bases, with 12 bases lying between them. CDR3 region: CASSFVVQSSYEQYF. As DNA, the CDR3 is TGTGCCAGCAGCTTTGTGGTACAGAGCTCCTACGAGCAGTACTTC.

The J gene is TRBJ2-7, the V gene TRBV10-2, with TRBD1 matching over 8 bases. The junction had 6 bases not matched to a gene; V was cut back by 8 bases and J by 0 bases. This CDR3 comprises 14 residues. The germline V gene encodes CDR1 WSHSY and CDR2 SAAADI. The CDR3 spells CASSRTGSSYEQYF. The CDR3 coding sequence is TGCGCCAGCTCCAGGACAGGGAGCTCCTACGAGCAGTACTTC.

The chain links TRBV5-4 to TRBJ1-1; 8 bases map to TRBD1. The germline V gene encodes CDR1 SGHNT and CDR2 YYREEE (reference sequence). The CDR3 sequence is 15 residues long. V shed 3 bases, J shed 3 bases, and the junction held 7 bases outside the gene matches. CDR3 sequence reads: CASSWQQGAHTEAFF. The CDR3, as DNA: TGTGCCAGCAGCTGGCAGCAGGGGGCCCACACTGAAGCTTTCTTT.

The chain uses TRBV14 and TRBJ2-3, with TRBD1 matching over 9 bases. The germline gives CDR1 SGHDN, CDR2 FVKESK. The CDR3 is made up of 18 amino acids. J gave up 0 bases and V 4 bases, and 11 bases lay outside the gene matches. The CDR3 spells CASSPNTSQGASTDTQYF. In DNA form, the CDR3 reads TGTGCCAGCAGCCCAAACACCTCACAGGGGGCGAGCACAGATACGCAGTATTTT.

The chain is built from TRBV19 and TRBJ1-5; D is perhaps TRBD1 (6 bases). Deletions cut 6 bases from V and 0 bases from J, with 12 bases between. Germline V gene data show CDR1 as LNHDA and CDR2 as SQIVND (reference sequence). This CDR3 is built from 15 residues. The CDR3 here is CASSEQGYSNQPQHF. CDR3 DNA: TGTGCCAGTAGCGAACAGGGTTATAGCAATCAGCCCCAGCATTTT.

This chain links TRBV2 with TRBJ1-6; 7 bases match TRBD1. Trimming at V came to 3 bases and at J to 9 bases, leaving 2 bases not matched to a gene. Germline assignment: CDR1 SNHLY and CDR2 FYNNEI. This CDR3 has 13 residues. The CDR3 DNA sequence: TGTGCCAGCAGTGACAGGGGGTTTTCACCCCTCCACTTT. Its translation is CASSDRGFSPLHF. Full variable domain (missing parts from reference TRBV2 and TRBJ1-6): EPEVTQTPSHQVTQMGQEVILRCVPISNHLYFYWYRQILGQKVEFLVSFYNNEISEKSEIFDDQFSVERPDGSNFTLKIRSTKLEDSAMYFCASSDRGFSPLHFGNGTRLTVT.

The genes are TRBV5-1 and TRBJ2-7; no reliable D call. The CDR3 sequence is 13 residues long. The V and J ends lost 0 bases and 2 bases respectively, with 6 bases between them. Germline assignment: CDR1 SGHRS and CDR2 YFSETQ. This CDR3 reads CASSLGEAYEQYF. The CDR3 DNA reads TGCGCCAGCAGCTTGGGAGAAGCCTACGAGCAGTACTTC.

The gene calls are TRBV4-1 and TRBJ1-2; the D gene is possibly TRBD1 (5 bases). V was clipped by 8 bases and J by 2 bases, with 18 bases between them. Per germline, CDR1 MGHRA and CDR2 YSYEKL. The CDR3 covers 15 residues. CDR3 region: CASGQAAGKNYGYTF. CDR3 coding DNA: TGCGCCAGCGGGCAAGCCGCAGGGAAAAACTATGGCTACACCTTC.

The genes are TRBV4-3 and TRBJ2-1; TRBD2 matches at 12 bases. CDR3 length: 16 amino acids. Germline V gene lookup returns CDR1 LGHNA and CDR2 YSLEER. Trimming took 1 base from V and 11 from J; bases not matched to a gene: 9. The CDR3 nucleotides are TGCGCCAGCAGCCAAGTGTCGGGACTAGCGGGTAATAAGCAGTTCTTC. Translating gives CASSQVSGLAGNKQFF.

This chain joins TRBV6-1 and TRBJ2-7; D ambiguous. CDR1 MNHNS and CDR2 SASEGT come from the germline V gene. CDR3 size: 12 residues. V was shortened by 3 bases and J by 4 bases, with 7 bases between the two germline ends. The CDR3 DNA is TGTGCCAGCAGTGATTATATTTACGAGCAGTACTTC. Translated, it gives CASSDYIYEQYF.

The rearrangement uses TRBV5-4 and TRBJ2-7; D ambiguous. The CDR3 length is 14 residues. Germline CDR1 reads SGHNT; CDR2 reads YYREEE (reference sequence). With 1 base removed from V and 5 bases from J, the gap between germline ends came to 13 bases. CDR3 coding DNA: TGTGCCAGCAGCTTGTGGGCTGGTCGCGACGAGCAGTACTTC. This encodes CASSLWAGRDEQYF.

The CDR3 loop reads CASSLQGHDTEAFF. Written as DNA, the CDR3 is TGTGCCAGCAGTCTACAGGGGCACGACACTGAAGCTTTCTTT. The chain links TRBV6-5 to TRBJ1-1, with 7 bases lining up with TRBD1. The junction had 6 bases not matched to a gene; V was cut back by 5 bases and J by 3 bases. CDR3 size: 14 residues. Per germline, CDR1 MNHEY and CDR2 SVGAGI.

This chain uses TRBV19 with TRBJ2-7, with 7 nucleotides matching TRBD2. CDR1 and CDR2 (germline): LNHDA, SQIVND (reference sequence). The CDR3 has 16 residues. V shed 4 bases and J 0 bases; nucleotides not matched to a gene: 9. The DNA for the CDR3 is TGTGCCAGTAGTACCCCCCCGGGGGGTACCTCCTACGAGCAGTACTTC. Its protein is CASSTPPGGTSYEQYF.

V usage is TRBV7-6 and J usage is TRBJ2-1; D might be TRBD1 (5 bases). The CDR3 contains 16 residues. The ends were cut back, 4 bases at V and 2 bases at J, with 15 bases in the middle. Germline-derived CDR1 and CDR2 are SGHVS and FNYEAQ. CDR3 residues: CASSSTGSTPYNEQFF. The CDR3 DNA is TGTGCCAGCAGCTCAACAGGTTCTACTCCCTACAATGAGCAGTTCTTC.

V gene TRBV6-2 or TRBV6-3 combines with J gene TRBJ2-3; 8 positions match TRBD2. Germline V lookup: CDR1 MNHEY, CDR2 SVGEGT. CDR3 size: 16 residues. The V segment lost 5 bases and the J segment 3 bases; nucleotides outside the gene matches: 10. The CDR3 nucleotides read TGTGCCAGCAGTATGGGACTAGAACGAGTGACAGATACGCAGTATTTT. This encodes CASSMGLERVTDTQYF.

The chain is built from TRBV6-6 and TRBJ1-5, with D possibly matching TRBD1 (6 bases). With 6 bases removed from V and 2 bases from J, the gap between germline ends came to 14 bases. Germline CDR1 reads MNHNY; CDR2 reads SVGAGI (reference sequence). CDR3 length equals 15 residues. CDR3 coding DNA: TGTGCCAGCAGGGTACAGGGAATTGGCAATCAGCCCCAGCATTTT. Its translation: CASRVQGIGNQPQHF.

This chain joins TRBV6-5 and TRBJ2-1, with no clear D. This CDR3 is built from 12 residues. The germline gives CDR1 MNHEY, CDR2 SVGAGI. V was shortened by 8 bases and J by 8 bases, with 13 bases between the two germline ends. The CDR3 loop is CASHRLGDEQFF. DNA for the CDR3: TGTGCCAGCCACCGGTTGGGCGATGAGCAGTTCTTC.

The gene calls are TRBV3-1 (or the pseudogene TRBV3-2) and TRBJ2-5; 9 nucleotides align to TRBD2. Germline V gene sequence: CDR1 LGHDT, CDR2 YNNKEL (reference sequence). V shed 5 bases, J shed 0 bases, and the junction held 4 bases outside the gene matches. The CDR3 runs to 15 residues. Here the CDR3 DNA reads TGTGCCAGCAGCAAGCGGGGGGCCAACCAAGAGACCCAGTACTTC. Translating it yields CASSKRGANQETQYF.

Only one count was recorded for this clone. V is TRBV18 and J is TRBJ1-1; D is unclear. The CDR3 covers 13 residues. Germline assignment: CDR1 KGHSH and CDR2 LQKENI. Between the trimmed V and J ends, which lost 4 bases and 6 bases, there was a span of 12 bases. The CDR3: CASSLMGRAEAFF. The CDR3 DNA is TGTGCCAGCTCACTGATGGGCCGAGCTGAAGCTTTCTTT.

The gene calls are TRBV28 and TRBJ2-5; a weak D match, TRBD1 (6 bases). Trimming stripped 4 bases from V and 9 bases from J, with 21 bases between. The CDR3 is 15 amino acids. Germline CDR1 reads MDHEN; CDR2 reads SYDVKM. The CDR3 DNA is TGTGCCAGCAGTTCAACCGGGCATCAAGGGGGTGCCCAGTACTTC. This codes for CASSSTGHQGGAQYF.

The V call is TRBV7-9, the J call TRBJ2-1; 9 bases agree with TRBD2. The CDR3 sequence is 15 residues long. Losses at the gene ends were 5 bases for V and 8 bases for J; bases not matched to a gene: 10. Germline lookup yields CDR1 SEHNR and CDR2 FQNEAQ (reference sequence). The CDR3 protein is CASSDPSGKEDEQFF. The CDR3 bases are TGTGCCAGCAGCGACCCTAGCGGGAAGGAGGATGAGCAGTTCTTC.

The chain employs TRBV27 and TRBJ1-2, with no clear D. The CDR3 covers 14 residues. Looked up from germline, CDR1 is MNHEY and CDR2 is SMNVEV (reference sequence). V was trimmed by 5 bases and J by 4 bases, leaving 14 bases between them. The CDR3 DNA sequence: TGTGCCAGCAGTCCAGGACGGGGTTCCTATGGCTACACCTTC. This encodes CASSPGRGSYGYTF.